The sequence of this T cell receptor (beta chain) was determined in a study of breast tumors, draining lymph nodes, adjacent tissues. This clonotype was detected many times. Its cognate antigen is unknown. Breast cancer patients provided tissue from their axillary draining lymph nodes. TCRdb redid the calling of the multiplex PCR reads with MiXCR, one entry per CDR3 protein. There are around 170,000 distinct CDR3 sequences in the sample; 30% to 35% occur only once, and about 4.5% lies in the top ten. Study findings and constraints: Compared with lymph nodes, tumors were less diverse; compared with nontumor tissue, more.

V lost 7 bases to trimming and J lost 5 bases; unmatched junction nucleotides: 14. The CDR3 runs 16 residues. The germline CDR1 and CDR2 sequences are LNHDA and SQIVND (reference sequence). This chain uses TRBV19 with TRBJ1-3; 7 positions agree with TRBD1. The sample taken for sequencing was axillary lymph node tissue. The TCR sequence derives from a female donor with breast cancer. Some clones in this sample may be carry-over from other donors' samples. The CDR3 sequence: CASTATGAAGRNTIYF. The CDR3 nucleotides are TGTGCCAGTACCGCAACAGGGGCCGCGGGTCGAAACACCATATATTTT.